This paragraph reports one T cell receptor beta chain. The antigen remains undetermined. V was trimmed by 3 bases and J by 6 bases, leaving 14 bases between them. This CDR3 has 15 residues. In germline, CDR1 is KGHSH, CDR2 LQKENI. The sample comes from a study of Ad26.COV2.S vaccination and SARS-CoV-2 variants. Study information: Donor got 5x10^10 or 1x10^11 viral particles of Ad26.COV2.S. Overall study findings and caveats: Substantial breadth was reportedly displayed by spike-specific CD8+ and CD4+ T cell responses after vaccination.

Data came from immunoSEQ multiplex PCR; TCRdb stores just in-frame clones and leaves some out. The table shows more than 400,000 clones, with less than 95% occurring only once. Treatment indicated: 19 received Ad26.COV2.S at low or high dose, single or two shots; about 5 received placebo; per-sample allocation not given. Specimens were obtained on day 63 following the first vaccine or placebo injection. An adult aged 18-55 years in Boston served as the donor. This receptor was taken from a person between 18 and 60 years old who received the Ad26.COV2.S COVID-19 vaccine or a placebo. This chain uses TRBV18 with TRBJ2-2; D possibly uses TRBD1 or TRBD2 (7 bases each). Sequences were derived from peripheral blood, sampled in a trial of Ad26.COV2.S vaccine versus placebo. This CDR3 reads CASSPSTGRAGELFF. As DNA, the CDR3 is TGTGCCAGCTCACCTTCGACAGGGAGGGCCGGGGAGCTGTTTTTT.